The T cell receptor beta chain described here comes from a study of T cell repertoires in cytomegalovirus infection. On the study more broadly: Both a matching HLA type and CMV infection were indicated by public TCR beta signatures. Whole-study results and caveats: CMV carriers having the relevant HLA were flagged by cumulative public TCR beta family frequency. The ex vivo response was dominated by HLA-C-restricted CMV-specific TCR beta clonotypes.

This clonotype turned up a few times. Its target is not known. Germline V CDR1 and CDR2: MNHNS, SASEGT. The CDR3 is 17 residues long. V was shortened by 2 bases and J by 0 bases, with 13 bases between the two germline ends. TCRdb fed the reads into MiXCR, producing one record per CDR3 protein. The table has approximately 990,000 distinct CDR3 sequences, roughly 30% seen once. Specimen: cultured CD8+ T cells from PBMCs, collected from culture after CMV antigen stimulation. The chain joins TRBV6-1 to TRBJ1-4, with D hard to call. This sequence originates from a human donor in good health (CMV status not recorded). Some clones in this sample may be carry-over from other donors' samples. The CDR3 reads CASSERVTAATNEKLFF. CDR3 nucleotide sequence: TGTGCCAGCAGTGAAAGGGTAACAGCAGCAACTAATGAAAAACTGTTTTTT.